One sample yielded the 24 T cell receptor beta chains listed below, sequenced in a study of T cells in Graves' hyperthyroidism and ophthalmopathy. TCR beta CDR3 region amplification was performed from RNA transcripts. HTBI primers were employed in a first-round RT-PCR of the TCR CDR3. One entry per CDR3 protein results from TCRdb running MiXCR on the multiplex PCR reads. Of approximately 430,000 distinct CDR3 sequences listed, about 15% are singletons. The sample consisted of blood. The source of these receptors is a man younger than 35 with Graves' ophthalmopathy.

The J gene is TRBJ2-1, the V gene TRBV7-8, with D possibly matching TRBD2 (6 bases). Deletions cut 3 bases from V and 10 bases from J, with 19 bases between. This CDR3 comprises 15 residues. The germline CDR1 and CDR2 sequences are SGHVS and FQNEAQ. CDR3 nucleotide sequence: TGTGCCAGCAGCTTTGTGGACTCTTCCGCGGGAGAGCAGTTCTTC. It encodes CASSFVDSSAGEQFF. The full variable domain, its missing parts supplied by reference TRBV7-8 and TRBJ2-1, is GAGVSQSPRYKVAKRGQDVALRCDPISGHVSLFWYQQALGQGPEFLTYFQNEAQLDKSGLPSDRFFAERPEGSVSTLKIQRTQQEDSAVYLCASSFVDSSAGEQFFGPGTRLTVL.

This clonotype was observed at least ten times. The rearrangement uses TRBV4-2 and TRBJ2-7; TRBD1 might be the D (6 bases). The CDR3 extends over 15 amino acids. V lost 0 bases and J lost 2, with 11 bases in between. Germline CDR1 LGHNA, CDR2 YNFKEQ. CDR3 nucleotide sequence: TGTGCCAGCAGCCAAGAAGACAGGTTAACCTACGAGCAGTACTTC. The encoded protein is CASSQEDRLTYEQYF.

This clonotype came up many times. The gene calls are TRBV6-1 and TRBJ1-3, with 10 nucleotides matching TRBD1. The trim removed 6 bases at V and 0 bases at J, leaving 5 bases unmatched. CDR3 length: 16 amino acids. Germline V lookup: CDR1 MNHNS, CDR2 SASEGT. This CDR3 is CASRRDRGSSGNTIYF. The CDR3 DNA sequence: TGTGCCAGCAGACGGGACAGGGGAAGCTCTGGAAACACCATATATTTT.

This clonotype came up many times. The gene calls are TRBV7-9 and TRBJ2-5; 9 bases map to TRBD1. This CDR3 is 14 amino acids long. With V trimmed by 5 bases and J by 1 base, 2 bases remained unmatched. Looked up from germline, CDR1 is SEHNR and CDR2 is FQNEAQ (reference sequence). DNA of the CDR3: TGTGCCAGCAGCCGGACAGGGGTCCAAGAGACCCAGTACTTC. Encoded protein: CASSRTGVQETQYF.

As regards this clonotype: Germline and junction disagree at one end, which may indicate a read error. The chain carries TRBV29-1 and TRBJ2-1, with D possibly TRBD2 on 6 matching bases. Germline CDR1 is SQVTM and CDR2 is ANQGSEA. CDR3 length: 12 residues. The DNA for the CDR3 is TGCAGCGTTGAAAGCGGGCTCCATGACCAGTTCTTC. This codes for CSVESGLHDQFF.

The J gene is TRBJ1-6, the V gene TRBV27; D not resolved. CDR1 and CDR2 from the germline V gene are MNHEY and SMNVEV (reference sequence). This CDR3 has 15 residues. The ends were cut back, 0 bases at V and 7 bases at J, with 10 bases in the middle. CDR3 in DNA: TGTGCCAGCAGTTTATCTCTGGGAGCGAATTCACCCCTCCACTTT. Encoded protein: CASSLSLGANSPLHF.

This clonotype was picked up many times. The chain carries TRBV28 and TRBJ2-3; D gene uncertain. CDR3 length: 14 amino acids. CDR1 and CDR2 from the germline V gene are MDHEN and SYDVKM. Trimming pared 7 bases from V and 2 bases from J, leaving 13 bases between. Here the CDR3 reads CASTPGRSTDTQYF. CDR3 in DNA: TGTGCCAGCACCCCGGGCCGCTCCACAGATACGCAGTATTTT.

This clonotype was recorded a few times. The chain has TRBV2 and TRBJ1-4; D is unresolved. This CDR3 region has 11 residues. Trimming stripped 6 bases from V and 10 bases from J, with 9 bases between. Germline assignment: CDR1 SNHLY and CDR2 FYNNEI. CDR3 sequence reads: CASSDPLKLFF. CDR3 in DNA: TGTGCCAGCAGCGACCCTTTAAAACTGTTTTTT.

This clonotype appeared once. A much larger clone differs from this one at a single base, so this may be a read error. CDR3: CASSEGMGRITNTEVFF. The DNA for the CDR3 is TGTGCCAGCAGCGAGGGTATGGGGCGGATAACGAACACTGAAGTTTTCTTT. The rearrangement links TRBV9 to TRBJ1-1; possibly TRBD1 for D (5 bases). The CDR3 runs 17 residues. Germline CDR1 is SGDLS and CDR2 is YYNGEE.

V and J are TRBV20-1 and TRBJ2-3; D gene unclear. CDR1 and CDR2 from the germline V gene are DFQATT and SNEGSKA (reference sequence). Trimming removed 0 bases from V and 6 bases from J, with 10 bases in between. The CDR3 extends over 13 amino acids. Here the CDR3 reads CSARDHGPDTQYF. As DNA, the CDR3 is TGCAGTGCTAGAGATCACGGACCCGATACGCAGTATTTT.

The DNA of the CDR3 is TGTGCCAGCAGTTGGGGGACAGCACTTTCGAACACTGAAGCTTTCTTT. Protein sequence: CASSWGTALSNTEAFF. The rearrangement joins TRBV27 to TRBJ1-1; 7 nucleotides agree with TRBD1. Germline CDR1 reads MNHEY; CDR2 reads SMNVEV (reference sequence). The V segment lost 4 bases and the J segment 1 base; nucleotides outside the gene matches: 9. The CDR3 contains 16 residues.

Many counts were recorded for this clonotype. The chain is built from TRBV7-2 and TRBJ2-1; no clear D gene. Per the germline V gene, CDR1 is SGHTA and CDR2 is FQGNSA. The CDR3 sequence is 13 residues long. The V end was cut by 4 bases, the J end by 5 bases, with 9 bases between. CDR3 DNA: TGTGCCAGCAGCTCTTACAGCAACAATGAGCAGTTCTTC. Translation: CASSSYSNNEQFF.

The CDR3 protein is CASSRGHRTEQYF. The CDR3 DNA sequence: TGTGCCAGCAGTAGGGGACATCGGACGGAGCAGTACTTC. The chain recombines TRBV5-8 with TRBJ2-7; the D gene is possibly TRBD1 (6 bases). Germline V gene data show CDR1 as SGHTS and CDR2 as YDEGEE. This CDR3 spans 13 amino acids. The V end was cut by 5 bases, the J end by 7 bases, with 16 bases between.

The gene calls are TRBV6-5 and TRBJ2-5, with TRBD1 as a possible D gene (6 bases). Trimming left V 4 bases short and J 10 bases short, with 10 bases between. Germline CDR1 is MNHEY and CDR2 is SVGAGI. The CDR3 has 11 amino acids. The CDR3 spells CASSSYRVQYF. CDR3 sequence (DNA): TGTGCCAGCAGTTCCTACAGGGTCCAGTACTTC.

This clonotype was observed many times. This chain joins TRBV6-1 and TRBJ2-2; TRBD2 aligns across 9 bases. There are 15 residues in the CDR3. Germline V gene data show CDR1 as MNHNS and CDR2 as SASEGT. With V trimmed by 6 bases and J by 5 bases, 7 bases remained unmatched. The CDR3 loop is CASSPLAGSTGELFF. CDR3 coding DNA: TGTGCCAGCAGCCCTCTAGCGGGGTCAACCGGGGAGCTGTTTTTT.

This clonotype was counted many times. This chain connects TRBV30 to TRBJ2-3, with 11 bases fitting TRBD2. The junction had 4 bases not matched to a gene; V was cut back by 0 bases and J by 5 bases. Per germline, CDR1 GTSNPN and CDR2 SVGIG (reference sequence). The CDR3 is made up of 15 amino acids. CDR3 residues: CAWSVLLAGEDTQYF. CDR3 nucleotide sequence: TGTGCCTGGAGTGTACTACTAGCGGGGGAAGATACGCAGTATTTT.

This clonotype came up many times. This chain links TRBV6-1 with TRBJ2-3, with unresolved D. CDR3 length: 13 residues. The V end lost 6 bases, the J end lost 0 bases, and 7 bases lay between the germline ends. CDR1 and CDR2 (germline): MNHNS, SASEGT. The CDR3 DNA sequence: TGTGCCAGCAGAGGGCCTAGCACAGATACGCAGTATTTT. This sequence encodes CASRGPSTDTQYF.

This clonotype occurred many times. This rearrangement joins TRBV6-1 to TRBJ1-5; D remains unclear. The CDR3 has 11 residues. The V gene lost 6 bases and the J gene lost 5 bases, with 5 bases spanning the gap. Per the germline V gene, CDR1 is MNHNS and CDR2 is SASEGT. CDR3 nucleotides: TGTGCCAGCAGGAGTCATCAGCCCCAGCATTTT. This encodes CASRSHQPQHF.

Many counts were recorded for this clonotype. This chain uses TRBV5-5 with TRBJ1-2; D gene uncertain. The CDR3 spans 12 residues. Trimming took off 1 base at V and 5 bases at J, with 6 bases between the two ends. Germline V gene sequence: CDR1 SGHKS, CDR2 YYEKEE (reference sequence). This chain's CDR3 is CASSLSTYGYTF. CDR3 DNA sequence: TGTGCCAGCAGCTTGTCCACATATGGCTACACCTTC.

The V call is TRBV11-2, the J call TRBJ2-3, with a tentative D call TRBD1 (5 bases). This CDR3 contains 12 residues. The V gene lost 5 bases and the J gene lost 6 bases, with 9 bases spanning the gap. Germline V gene sequence: CDR1 SGHAT, CDR2 FQNNGV. The CDR3 nucleotides read TGTGCCAGCAGCCATTGGGGCGATACGCAGTATTTT. This translates into CASSHWGDTQYF.

DNA for the CDR3: TGTGCCATCAGTGAGTCGGTGGCCGGAGGCACAGATACGCAGTATTTT. Its protein product is CAISESVAGGTDTQYF. V usage is TRBV10-3 and J usage is TRBJ2-3; D remains ambiguous. Deletions cut 0 bases from V and 1 base from J, with 11 bases between. The CDR3 has 16 amino acids. Germline V lookup: CDR1 ENHRY, CDR2 SYGVKD.

The sample holds a few counts of this clonotype. The CDR3 sequence is CASSPADRGYTGELFF. CDR3 DNA: TGTGCCAGCAGTCCCGCCGACAGGGGGTACACCGGGGAGCTGTTTTTT. The chain joins TRBV25-1 to TRBJ2-2; 9 positions match TRBD1. V was pared by 5 bases and J by 3 bases, with 7 bases of the junction left unmatched. Looked up from germline, CDR1 is MGHDK and CDR2 is SYGVNS. The CDR3 sequence is 16 residues long.

This clonotype showed up many times. This chain connects TRBV13 to TRBJ2-2; 9 nucleotides align to TRBD1. This CDR3 spans 16 amino acids. V was clipped by 0 bases and J by 3 bases; unmatched bases: 2. From germline, CDR1 is PRHDT and CDR2 FYEKMQ (reference sequence). CDR3 DNA sequence: TGTGCCAGCAGCTTAGGACAGGGGGCTGACACCGGGGAGCTGTTTTTT. Its protein product is CASSLGQGADTGELFF.

Ten or more counts support this clonotype. The genes are TRBV5-1 and TRBJ2-1; D is uncertain. The CDR3 totals 13 residues. V shed 0 bases and J shed 8 bases, with 9 bases lying between them. Per germline, CDR1 SGHRS and CDR2 YFSETQ. CDR3 sequence reads: CASSLGGIHEQFF. The DNA of the CDR3 is TGCGCCAGCAGCTTGGGTGGGATTCATGAGCAGTTCTTC.